Listed below are T cell receptor beta chains from one sample, sequenced in a study of response to subunit inactivated influenza vaccine. TCRdb recomputed calls from the RT-PCR reads with MiXCR, one row per CDR3 protein. The repertoire consists of about 520,000 distinct CDR3 sequences, with roughly 7.9% occurring once and the leading ten covering roughly 13%. The material was PBMCs from blood, obtained less than 30 months after vaccination. The source of these receptors is a man aged 50-75 years who received an inactivated influenza vaccine. Each CDR3 is given with its conserved first and last residue. A D gene is named only where the DNA matches it firmly. Rows may omit the clone size; those that give it use once, few, many or a size class.

clone_size	j_call	d_call	v_call	cdr3_nt	cdr3_aa
many	TRBJ1-2	.	TRBV7-9	TGTGCCAGCAGCTTAGGGGGGACTCTCGGCTACACCTTC	CASSLGGTLGYTF
many	TRBJ2-7	TRBD1	TRBV28	TGTGCCAGCATGGGACAGGGGGCGGTGAGAGAGCAGTACTTC	CASMGQGAVREQYF
.	TRBJ2-7	TRBD1	TRBV10-3	TGTGCCATCAGTGATAGGGGGACAGCGTACTTC	CAISDRGTAYF
once	TRBJ1-5	.	TRBV29-1	TGCAGCGTTGAGGCAGGGACCGGCAATCGGCCCCAGCATTTT	CSVEAGTGNRPQHF
few	TRBJ1-4	.	TRBV24-1	TGTGCCACCAGTGACCCTGGTGAAAAACTGTTTTTT	CATSDPGEKLFF
.	TRBJ1-5	.	TRBV6-2/TRBV6-3	TGTGCCAGCAGTCTAATGAATCAGCCCCAGCATTTT	CASSLMNQPQHF
.	TRBJ2-5	.	TRBV7-2	TGTGCCAGCAGCTTACTCGGGCTGGAGACCCAGTACTTC	CASSLLGLETQYF
many	TRBJ2-6	.	TRBV5-1	TGCGCCAGCAGCTTGGATGACTCTGGGGCCAACGTCCTGACTTTC	CASSLDDSGANVLTF
many	TRBJ2-1	TRBD2	TRBV2	TGTGCCAGCAGGGGACTAGTCGTAAACAATGAGCAGTTCTTC	CASRGLVVNNEQFF
few	TRBJ2-5	.	TRBV5-1	TGCGCCAGCAGCTCAGCTATTCCTTATCAAGAGACCCAGTACTTC	CASSSAIPYQETQYF
.	TRBJ2-7	.	TRBV7-2	TGTGCCAGCAGCTCTGTAGAAATCGAGCAGTACTTC	CASSSVEIEQYF